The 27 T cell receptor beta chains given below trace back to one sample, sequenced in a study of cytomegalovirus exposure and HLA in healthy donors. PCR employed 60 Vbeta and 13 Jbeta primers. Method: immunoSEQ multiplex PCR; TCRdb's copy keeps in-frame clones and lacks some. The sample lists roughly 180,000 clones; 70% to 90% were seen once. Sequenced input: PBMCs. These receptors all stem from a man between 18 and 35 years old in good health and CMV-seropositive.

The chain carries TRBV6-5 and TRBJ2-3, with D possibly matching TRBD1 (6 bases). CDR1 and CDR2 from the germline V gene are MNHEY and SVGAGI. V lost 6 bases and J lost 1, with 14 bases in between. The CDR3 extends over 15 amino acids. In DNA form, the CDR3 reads TGTGCCAGCAGATTGTCAAGGACAGGCACAGATACGCAGTATTTT. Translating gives CASRLSRTGTDTQYF.

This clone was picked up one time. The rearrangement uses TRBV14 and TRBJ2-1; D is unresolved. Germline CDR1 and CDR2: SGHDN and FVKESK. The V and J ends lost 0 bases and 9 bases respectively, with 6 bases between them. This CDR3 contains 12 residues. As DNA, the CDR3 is TGTGCCAGCAGCCAAGATCTAGGTGAGCAGTTCTTC. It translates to CASSQDLGEQFF.

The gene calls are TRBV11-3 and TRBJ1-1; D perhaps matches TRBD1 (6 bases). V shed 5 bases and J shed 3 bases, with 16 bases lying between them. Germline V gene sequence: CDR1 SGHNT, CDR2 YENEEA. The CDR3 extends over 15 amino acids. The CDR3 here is CASSLRGGRDTEAFF. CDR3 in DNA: TGTGCCAGCAGCCTCCGCGGGGGGCGAGACACTGAAGCTTTCTTT. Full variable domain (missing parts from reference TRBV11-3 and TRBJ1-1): EAGVVQSPRYKIIEKKQPVAFWCNPISGHNTLYWYLQNLGQGPELLIRYENEEAVDDSQLPKDRFSAERLKGVDSTLKIQPAELGDSAVYLCASSLRGGRDTEAFFGQGTRLTVV.

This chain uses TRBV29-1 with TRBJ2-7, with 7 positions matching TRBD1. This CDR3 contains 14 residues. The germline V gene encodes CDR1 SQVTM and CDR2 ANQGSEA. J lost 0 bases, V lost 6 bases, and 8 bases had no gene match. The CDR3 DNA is TGCAGCGTGGAGAGACAGGGAAGCTCCTACGAGCAGTACTTC. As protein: CSVERQGSSYEQYF.

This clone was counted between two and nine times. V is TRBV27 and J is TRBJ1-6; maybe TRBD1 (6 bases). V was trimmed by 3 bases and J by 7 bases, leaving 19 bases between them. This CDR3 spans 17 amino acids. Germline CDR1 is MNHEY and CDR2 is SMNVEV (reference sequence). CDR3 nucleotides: TGTGCCAGCAGTTTTCACGCGACAGGTTCAAGGAATTCACCCCTCCACTTT. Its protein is CASSFHATGSRNSPLHF.

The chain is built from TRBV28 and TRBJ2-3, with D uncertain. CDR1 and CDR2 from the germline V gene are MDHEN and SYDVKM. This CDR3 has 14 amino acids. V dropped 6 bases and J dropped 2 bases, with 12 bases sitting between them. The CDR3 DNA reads TGTGCCAGCAGCCCAACAAAAACCACAGATACGCAGTATTTT. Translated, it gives CASSPTKTTDTQYF.

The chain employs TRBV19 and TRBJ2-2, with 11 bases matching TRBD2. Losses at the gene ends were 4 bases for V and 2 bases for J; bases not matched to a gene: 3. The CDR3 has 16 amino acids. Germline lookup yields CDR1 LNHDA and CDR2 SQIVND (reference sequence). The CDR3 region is CASSTLAGGNTGELFF. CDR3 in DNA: TGTGCCAGTAGTACCCTAGCGGGGGGTAACACCGGGGAGCTGTTTTTT.

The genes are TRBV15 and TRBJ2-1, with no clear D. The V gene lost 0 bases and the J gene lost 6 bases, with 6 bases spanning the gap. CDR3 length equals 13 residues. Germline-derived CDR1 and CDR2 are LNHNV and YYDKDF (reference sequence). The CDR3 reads CATSRDRSNEQFF. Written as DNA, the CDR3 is TGTGCCACCAGCAGAGATCGCAGCAATGAGCAGTTCTTC. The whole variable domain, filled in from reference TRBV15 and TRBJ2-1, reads DAMVIQNPRYQVTQFGKPVTLSCSQTLNHNVMYWYQQKSSQAPKLLFHYYDKDFNNEADTPDNFQSRRPNTSFCFLDIRSPGLGDTAMYLCATSRDRSNEQFFGPGTRLTVL.

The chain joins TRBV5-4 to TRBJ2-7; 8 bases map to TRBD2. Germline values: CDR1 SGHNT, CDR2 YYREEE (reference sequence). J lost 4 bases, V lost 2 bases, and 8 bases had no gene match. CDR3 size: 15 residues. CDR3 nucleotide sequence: TGTGCCAGCAGCTTATACGGGGGGGGTCAGTACGAGCAGTACTTC. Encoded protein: CASSLYGGGQYEQYF.

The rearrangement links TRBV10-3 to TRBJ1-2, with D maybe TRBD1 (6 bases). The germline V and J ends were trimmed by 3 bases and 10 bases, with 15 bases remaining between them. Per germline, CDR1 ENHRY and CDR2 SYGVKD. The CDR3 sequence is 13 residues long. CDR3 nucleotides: TGTGCCATCAGTGACTCTGATCGGGACACCTACACCTTC. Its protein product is CAISDSDRDTYTF.

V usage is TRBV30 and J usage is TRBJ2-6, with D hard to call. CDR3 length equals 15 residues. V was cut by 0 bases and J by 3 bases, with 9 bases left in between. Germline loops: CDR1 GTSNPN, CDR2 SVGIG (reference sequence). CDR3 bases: TGTGCCTGGAGTGTGTCCCTTTTTGGGGCCAACGTCCTGACTTTC. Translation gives CAWSVSLFGANVLTF.

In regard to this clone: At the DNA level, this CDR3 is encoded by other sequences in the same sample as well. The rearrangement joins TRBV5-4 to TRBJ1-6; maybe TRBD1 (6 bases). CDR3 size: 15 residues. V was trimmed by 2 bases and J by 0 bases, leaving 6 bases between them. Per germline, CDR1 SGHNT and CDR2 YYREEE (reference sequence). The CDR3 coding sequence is TGTGCCAGCAGCTTAGGGGGCTCCTATAATTCACCCCTCCACTTT. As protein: CASSLGGSYNSPLHF.

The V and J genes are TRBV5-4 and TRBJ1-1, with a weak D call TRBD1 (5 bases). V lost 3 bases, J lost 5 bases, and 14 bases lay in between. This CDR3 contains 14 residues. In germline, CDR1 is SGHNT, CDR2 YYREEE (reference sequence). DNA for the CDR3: TGTGCCAGCAGCTCCACAGGAGTCCGGACTGAAGCTTTCTTT. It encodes CASSSTGVRTEAFF.

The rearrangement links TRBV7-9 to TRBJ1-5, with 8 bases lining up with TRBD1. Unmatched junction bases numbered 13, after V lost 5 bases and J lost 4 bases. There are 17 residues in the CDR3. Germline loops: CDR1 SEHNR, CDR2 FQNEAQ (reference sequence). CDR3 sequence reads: CASSPSTGTGINQPQHF. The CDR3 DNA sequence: TGTGCCAGCAGCCCCTCAACCGGGACAGGAATAAATCAGCCCCAGCATTTT.

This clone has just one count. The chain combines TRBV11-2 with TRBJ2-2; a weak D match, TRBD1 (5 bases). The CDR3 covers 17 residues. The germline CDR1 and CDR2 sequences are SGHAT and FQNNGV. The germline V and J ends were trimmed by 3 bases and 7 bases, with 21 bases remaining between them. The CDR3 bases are TGTGCCAGCAGCTTCTTTGGGGCAGGAATCTTGCGCGGGGAGCTGTTTTTT. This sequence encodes CASSFFGAGILRGELFF.

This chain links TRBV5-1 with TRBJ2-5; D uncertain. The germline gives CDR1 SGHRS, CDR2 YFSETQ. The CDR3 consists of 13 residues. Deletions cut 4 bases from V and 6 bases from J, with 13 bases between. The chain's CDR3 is CASSPGGFQTQYF. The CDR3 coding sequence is TGCGCCAGCAGCCCCGGCGGCTTTCAGACCCAGTACTTC.

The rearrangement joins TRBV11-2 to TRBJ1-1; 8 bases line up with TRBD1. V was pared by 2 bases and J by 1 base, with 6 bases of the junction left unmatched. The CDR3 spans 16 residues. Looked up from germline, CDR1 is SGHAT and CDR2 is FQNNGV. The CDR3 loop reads CASSLTPGQANTEAFF. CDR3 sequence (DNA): TGTGCCAGCAGCTTAACCCCGGGACAGGCGAACACTGAAGCTTTCTTT.

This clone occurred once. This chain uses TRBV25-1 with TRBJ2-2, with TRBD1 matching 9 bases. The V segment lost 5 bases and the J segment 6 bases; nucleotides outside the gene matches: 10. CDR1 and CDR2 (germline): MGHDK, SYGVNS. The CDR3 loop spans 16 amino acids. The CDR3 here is CASSSLTGQGSGELFF. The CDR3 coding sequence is TGTGCCAGCAGTTCCCTAACAGGACAGGGGTCCGGGGAGCTGTTTTTT.

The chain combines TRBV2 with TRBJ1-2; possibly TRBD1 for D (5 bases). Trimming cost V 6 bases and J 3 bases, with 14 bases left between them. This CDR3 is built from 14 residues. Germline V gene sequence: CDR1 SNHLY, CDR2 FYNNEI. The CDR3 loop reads CASSRELRDYGYTF. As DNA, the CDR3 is TGTGCCAGCAGCAGGGAACTAAGGGACTATGGCTACACCTTC.

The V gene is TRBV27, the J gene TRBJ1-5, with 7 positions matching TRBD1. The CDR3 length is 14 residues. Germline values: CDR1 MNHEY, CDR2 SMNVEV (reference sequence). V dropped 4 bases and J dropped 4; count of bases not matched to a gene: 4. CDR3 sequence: CASSSTTGNQPQHF. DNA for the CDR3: TGTGCCAGCAGTTCCACGACAGGGAATCAGCCCCAGCATTTT.

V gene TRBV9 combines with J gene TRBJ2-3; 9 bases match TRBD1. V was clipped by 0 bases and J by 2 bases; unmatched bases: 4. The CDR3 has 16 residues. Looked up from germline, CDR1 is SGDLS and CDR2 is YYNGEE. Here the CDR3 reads CASSVGGDRVTDTQYF. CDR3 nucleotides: TGTGCCAGCAGCGTAGGAGGGGACAGGGTCACAGATACGCAGTATTTT.

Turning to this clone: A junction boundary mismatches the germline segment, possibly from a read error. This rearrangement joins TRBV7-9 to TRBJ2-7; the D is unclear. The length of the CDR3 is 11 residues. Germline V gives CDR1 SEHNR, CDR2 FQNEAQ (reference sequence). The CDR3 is CSSTSSYEQYF. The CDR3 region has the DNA TGTTCCAGCACCTCCTCCTACGAGCAGTACTTC.

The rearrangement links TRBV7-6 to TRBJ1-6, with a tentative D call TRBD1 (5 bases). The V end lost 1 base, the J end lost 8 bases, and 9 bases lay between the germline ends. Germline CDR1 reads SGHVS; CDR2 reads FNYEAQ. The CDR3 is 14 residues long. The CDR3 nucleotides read TGTGCCAGCAGCTTAGGGCCGACAGATTCACCCCTCCACTTT. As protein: CASSLGPTDSPLHF. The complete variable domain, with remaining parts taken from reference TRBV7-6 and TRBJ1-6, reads GAGVSQSPRYKVTKRGQDVALRCDPISGHVSLYWYRQALGQGPEFLTYFNYEAQQDKSGLPNDRFSAERPEGSISTLTIQRTEQRDSAMYRCASSLGPTDSPLHFGNGTRLTVT.

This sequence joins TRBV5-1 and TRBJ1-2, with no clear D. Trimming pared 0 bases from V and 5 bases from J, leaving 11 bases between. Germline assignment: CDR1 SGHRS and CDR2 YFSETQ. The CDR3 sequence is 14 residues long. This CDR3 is CASSLAPGSYGYTF. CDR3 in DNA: TGCGCCAGCAGCTTGGCCCCTGGCAGTTATGGCTACACCTTC.

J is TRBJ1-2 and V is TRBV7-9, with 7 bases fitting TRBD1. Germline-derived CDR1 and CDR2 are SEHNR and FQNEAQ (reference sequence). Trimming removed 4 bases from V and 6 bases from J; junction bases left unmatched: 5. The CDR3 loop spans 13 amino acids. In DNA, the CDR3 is TGTGCCAGCAGCTCCGTTGGACAGGATGGCTACACCTTC. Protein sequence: CASSSVGQDGYTF.

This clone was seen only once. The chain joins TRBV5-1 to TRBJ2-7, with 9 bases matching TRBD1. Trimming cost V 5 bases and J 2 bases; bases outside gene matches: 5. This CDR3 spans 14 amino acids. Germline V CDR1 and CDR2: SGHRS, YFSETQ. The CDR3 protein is CASSYDRGAYEQYF. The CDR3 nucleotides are TGCGCCAGCAGTTATGACAGGGGGGCCTACGAGCAGTACTTC.

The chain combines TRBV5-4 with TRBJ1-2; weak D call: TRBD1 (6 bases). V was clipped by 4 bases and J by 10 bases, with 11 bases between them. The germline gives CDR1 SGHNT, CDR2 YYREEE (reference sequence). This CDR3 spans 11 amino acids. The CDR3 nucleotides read TGTGCCAGCAGCATACAGGGAGTCTACACCTTC. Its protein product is CASSIQGVYTF.